This paragraph reports one TCR beta chain. Its antigen is unidentified. The table came from immunoSEQ multiplex PCR; TCRdb's copy has only in-frame clones and leaves some out. The sample has about 58,000 clones, 91% seen once. This sample is drawn from a study of OX40 agonist ivuxolimab in advanced cancers. Across the whole study: Participants could have had prior anti-PD-1, anti-PD-L1 or anti-CTLA-4 therapy, and around 40% had some. Regarding the study as a whole: Among T cells, CD8+ cells averaged more expanded clones than CD4+ cells. Partly responding patients at 0.1-3.0 mg/kg showed some of the smallest clonal expansion.

The V gene end was trimmed by 5 bases and the J gene end by 2 bases; junction bases not matched to a gene: 5. CDR1 and CDR2 (germline): SGHTA, FQGNSA. The CDR3 sequence is 14 residues long. The sample in question was CD4+ or CD8+ T cells sorted from blood, obtained in a trial of the OX40 agonist ivuxolimab. This chain joins TRBV7-2 and TRBJ2-7; 8 bases line up with TRBD1. This TCR was recovered from an adult with an advanced solid tumor such as melanoma, head and neck, liver or kidney cancer. The DNA of the CDR3 is TGTGCCAGCAGCCGAGACAGGGGTCCCTACGAGCAGTACTTC. It is translated as CASSRDRGPYEQYF.